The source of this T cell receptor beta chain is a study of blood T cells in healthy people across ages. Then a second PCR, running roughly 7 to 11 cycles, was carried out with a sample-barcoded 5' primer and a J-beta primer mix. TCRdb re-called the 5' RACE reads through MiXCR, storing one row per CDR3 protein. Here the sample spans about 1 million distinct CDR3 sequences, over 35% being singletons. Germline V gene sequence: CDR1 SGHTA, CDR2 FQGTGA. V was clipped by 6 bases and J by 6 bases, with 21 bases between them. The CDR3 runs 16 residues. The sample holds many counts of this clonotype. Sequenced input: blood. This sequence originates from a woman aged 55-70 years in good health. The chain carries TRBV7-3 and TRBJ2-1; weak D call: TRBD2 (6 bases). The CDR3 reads CASSSTPGGALNEQFF. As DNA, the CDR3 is TGTGCCAGCAGTTCTACCCCTGGCGGGGCCCTCAATGAGCAGTTCTTC.